Listed below are T cell receptor beta chains from one sample, sequenced in a study of tumor-infiltrating lymphocytes in localized non-small cell lung cancer. Repertoires were generated with immunoSEQ multiplex PCR, while TCRdb's copy carries only in-frame clones and drops some. In the table there are 11,000 or so clones, 84% of which are singletons. The sample was lung tumor tissue. Receptor source: a human donor with non-small cell lung cancer. CDR3s include the opening cysteine and the closing phenylalanine or tryptophan. D genes are given only for firm matches. A row's size may be missing; if present it is once, few, many or a size class.

TRBV5-4,TRBD2,-,TRBJ2-7,TGTGCCAGCAGCTGGACCGGGACTAGCGGGAGGTCCGCCTCCTACGAGCAGTACTTC,CASSWTGTSGRSASYEQYF
TRBV19,-,few,TRBJ1-1,TGTGCCAGTAGTATGGTGGGGAGGGGGACTGAAGCTTTCTTT,CASSMVGRGTEAFF
TRBV19,TRBD2,few,TRBJ2-7,TGTGCCAGTAGCCGGATGACTAGCGGGGGGTACGAGCAGTACTTC,CASSRMTSGGYEQYF
TRBV27,TRBD2,-,TRBJ2-5,TGTGCCAGCAGTTTGAGGGCGGGAGTGTACCAAGAGACCCAGTACTTC,CASSLRAGVYQETQYF
TRBV19,TRBD1,-,TRBJ1-1,TGTGCCAGTAGAATGACAGGGGAGGCTGAAGCTTTCTTT,CASRMTGEAEAFF
TRBV6-6,-,-,TRBJ1-2,TGTGCCAGCAGTTACAAACCGACCGTAAACGACGGCTACACCTTC,CASSYKPTVNDGYTF
TRBV18,TRBD2,few,TRBJ2-7,TGTGCCAGCTCAGAAAGGGAACCGGGACTAGCGGGAGGCTACGAGCAGTACTTC,CASSEREPGLAGGYEQYF
TRBV9,-,-,TRBJ1-1,TGTGCCAGCAGCGTTAATGGACGAACCTTGAACACTGAAGCTTTCTTT,CASSVNGRTLNTEAFF
TRBV9,-,-,TRBJ1-1,TGTGCCAGCAGCGGAATGGACGGGGATGAAGCTTTCTTT,CASSGMDGDEAFF
TRBV5-5,TRBD2,few,TRBJ2-5,TGTGCCAGCAGCCCCAGTCCGGGGGGCCAAGAGACCCAGTACTTC,CASSPSPGGQETQYF
TRBV28,-,few,TRBJ2-7,TGTGCCAGCAGTCTCTGGACAGCCTCCTACGAGCAGTACTTC,CASSLWTASYEQYF
TRBV9,TRBD2,once,TRBJ2-1,TGTGCCAGCAGCGTAGGGTCTAGCGGGAGCGATGAGCAGTTCTTC,CASSVGSSGSDEQFF
TRBV7-9,-,-,TRBJ1-1,TGTGCCAGCAGCTTAGTGGGGGGAGCTGAAGCTTTCTTT,CASSLVGGAEAFF
TRBV6-1,TRBD2,-,TRBJ2-2,TGTGCCAGCAGTGAAGGACTAGCGGGGGGGGCAAACACCGGGGAGCTGTTTTTT,CASSEGLAGGANTGELFF
TRBV7-9,TRBD2,-,TRBJ2-7,TGTGCCAGCAGGTCTAGCGGGGGTTTCTACGAGCAGTACTTC,CASRSSGGFYEQYF
TRBV30,-,-,TRBJ2-1,TGTGCCTGGAAAACAGAAAGATTCAATGAGCAGTTCTTC,CAWKTERFNEQFF
TRBV5-1,-,-,TRBJ2-3,TGCGCCAGCAGCTTGGTGGGCAGTGGCACAGATACGCAGTATTTT,CASSLVGSGTDTQYF
TRBV19,-,-,TRBJ2-3,TGTGCCAGTAGCGGGGAATATTACGATACGCAGTATTTT,CASSGEYYDTQYF
TRBV28,TRBD1,-,TRBJ1-4,TGTGCCAGCAGTTTATTCTACGGACAGGGGGCTTCGAGGGAAAAACTGTTTTTT,CASSLFYGQGASREKLFF
TRBV7-9,-,-,TRBJ2-5,TGTGCCAGCAGCTTAGGAGCAGGGATGCGGGAGACCCAGTACTTC,CASSLGAGMRETQYF
TRBV6-6,-,-,TRBJ2-5,TGTGCCAGCAGTTACTCGAGCGGATCCCAAGAGACCCAGTACTTC,CASSYSSGSQETQYF
TRBV5-1,-,-,TRBJ2-5,TGCGCCAGCAGCTTGGTCCCCCCAGAGACCCAGTACTTC,CASSLVPPETQYF
TRBV2,-,-,TRBJ1-2,TGTGCCAGCAGTGAAAACCTCGCCCCGGCGGGCCGGTACACCTTC,CASSENLAPAGRYTF
TRBV2,-,once,TRBJ1-2,TGTGCCAGCACCGAACGGGGCAGGGGAGGCGGCTACACCTTC,CASTERGRGGGYTF
TRBV7-9,TRBD2,-,TRBJ2-3,TGTGCCAGCACCACCCAAGCGGGGCCAGATACGCAGTATTTT,CASTTQAGPDTQYF
TRBV6-7,-,few,TRBJ2-7,TGTGCCAGCAGTTACAGGGGCAGCTCCTACGAGCAGTACTTC,CASSYRGSSYEQYF
TRBV5-4,-,-,TRBJ2-5,TGTGCCAGCAGCCTGGCCTTAGGAGGGAGAGAGACCCAGTACTTC,CASSLALGGRETQYF
TRBV5-6,-,few,TRBJ2-7,TGTGCCAGCAGCTTCTCCAGCAGCGTTGGAGAGCAGTACTTC,CASSFSSSVGEQYF
TRBV19,TRBD2,-,TRBJ2-1,TGTGCCAGTAGGACCAGCGGGAGTTCGTACAATGAGCAGTTCTTC,CASRTSGSSYNEQFF
TRBV7-9,-,-,TRBJ2-5,TGTGCCAGCAGCGTCCGGAGGGAGGAGACCCAGTACTTC,CASSVRREETQYF
TRBV28,TRBD2,once,TRBJ2-3,TGTGCCAGCAGTTTGTTGAGCGGGAGGATCCCAGATACGCAGTATTTT,CASSLLSGRIPDTQYF
TRBV10-1,TRBD1,few,TRBJ1-2,TGCGCCAGCAGTGAAAGGGGGGCCAGGGGGGGTGTTAAATGTGGCTACACCTTC,CASSERGARGGVKCGYTF
TRBV6-4,-,-,TRBJ1-1,TGTGCCAGCAGCGAGACTCTACAGGGACGGGCTTTCTTT,CASSETLQGRAFF
TRBV30,-,-,TRBJ2-5,TGTGCCTGGAGTGTACTTCAGAGTTTGGTTGAAGAGACCCAGTACTTC,CAWSVLQSLVEETQYF
TRBV7-2,-,-,TRBJ2-1,TGTGCCAGCAGCTTATGGCAGGGGGGTAATGAGCAGTTCTTC,CASSLWQGGNEQFF
TRBV6-5,-,-,TRBJ2-7,TGTGCCAGCAGTTACGGTTCGACCTACGAGCAGTACTTC,CASSYGSTYEQYF
TRBV4-1,TRBD2,-,TRBJ2-3,TGCGCCAGCAGCCAAGAAGGACTAGCGGATACGCAGTATTTT,CASSQEGLADTQYF
TRBV6-6,-,-,TRBJ2-5,TGTGCCAGCACCCCCGGGGCTGGACAAGAGACCCAGTACTTC,CASTPGAGQETQYF
TRBV7-6,TRBD1,few,TRBJ2-5,TGTGCCAGCAGCTTAGGACAGGGGGCAGAGACCCAGTACTTC,CASSLGQGAETQYF
TRBV6-1,TRBD2,-,TRBJ2-7,TGTGCCAGCAGTGACCCCCGCGGGAGAACTTACGAGCAGTACTTC,CASSDPRGRTYEQYF
TRBV18,-,-,TRBJ2-6,TGTGCCAGCTCACCAGCAGACTCTGGGGCCAACGTCCTGACTTTC,CASSPADSGANVLTF
TRBV19,TRBD1,-,TRBJ1-5,TGTGCCAGTAGTGCCACCGGGACAGGGGGAAACCAGCCCCAGCATTTT,CASSATGTGGNQPQHF
TRBV6-5,-,-,TRBJ2-1,TGTGCCAGCAGTTACTCCACTAGAAACAATGAGCAGTTCTTC,CASSYSTRNNEQFF
TRBV5-8,TRBD2,-,TRBJ2-7,TGTGCCAGCAGCGCCGGGACTAGCGGGAGATACGAGCAGTACTTC,CASSAGTSGRYEQYF
TRBV4-2,-,-,TRBJ1-2,TGTGCCAGCAGCCAACCGGAGGGGGATGGCTACACCTTC,CASSQPEGDGYTF
TRBV12-5,-,-,TRBJ1-6,TGTGCTAGTGGTTTGGAGTTTGGGGGCCTCCACTTT,CASGLEFGGLHF
TRBV9,TRBD1,-,TRBJ2-2,TGTGCCAGCAGTATAGGGGGCCGGGAGCTGTTTTTT,CASSIGGRELFF
TRBV5-1,TRBD1,-,TRBJ2-5,TGCGCCAGCAGCTTGACGACAGGGGGCCCAGAGACCCAGTACTTC,CASSLTTGGPETQYF
TRBV27,-,-,TRBJ2-6,TGTGCCAGCAGTTCAAGGGGCTCTGGGGCCAACGTCCTGACTTTC,CASSSRGSGANVLTF
TRBV19,-,-,TRBJ1-6,TGTGCCAGTAGTGTAACAGGCACCTATAATTCACCCCTCCACTTT,CASSVTGTYNSPLHF
TRBV4-2,TRBD1,-,TRBJ1-1,TGTGCCAGCAGCCAAGAACAGGGGGCGAGCACTGAAGCTTTCTTT,CASSQEQGASTEAFF
TRBV6-6,-,-,TRBJ1-1,TGTGCCAGCACCGGACGGGGAAGCACTGAAGCTTTCTTT,CASTGRGSTEAFF